A single sample gave rise to the 19 T cell receptor beta chains below, sequenced in a study of blood T cell repertoires in COVID-19. Libraries were prepared by immunoSEQ multiplex PCR; TCRdb keeps only in-frame clonotypes and omits some of them. The sample lists 200,000 to 300,000 clones; 87% were seen once. The material sequenced was peripheral blood. Receptors were obtained from a woman between 40 and 50 years old who had recovered from COVID-19.

CDR3 sequence reads: CASSQAWTGWMNTEAFF. For the CDR3, the DNA is TGCGCCAGCAGCCAAGCATGGACAGGGTGGATGAACACTGAAGCTTTCTTT. The chain uses TRBV4-3 and TRBJ1-1; 8 bases are a match to TRBD1. After removal of 1 base from V and 0 bases from J, the junction contained 7 bases not matched to a gene. CDR3 length: 17 residues. Germline CDR1 and CDR2: LGHNA and YSLEER.

The chain links TRBV29-1 to TRBJ2-7, with a weak D call TRBD2 (6 bases). V lost 2 bases and J 8 bases, leaving 16 bases between the germline ends. The CDR3 has 13 amino acids. Germline CDR1 reads SQVTM; CDR2 reads ANQGSEA. The CDR3 coding sequence is TGCAGCGTTGAATCCTTCCGGGGGAGGAAGCAGTACTTC. Protein product: CSVESFRGRKQYF.

The chain combines TRBV27 with TRBJ1-6; D remains unclear. Germline CDR1 MNHEY, CDR2 SMNVEV (reference sequence). V was shortened by 10 bases and J by 0 bases, with 22 bases between the two germline ends. The CDR3 spans 18 residues. The CDR3 DNA follows: TGTGCCACCATCACCGCCCTGGACGGGAGCTCCTATAATTCACCCCTCCACTTT. Its translation: CATITALDGSSYNSPLHF.

The chain combines TRBV6-5 with TRBJ1-2, with D hard to call. The V end was cut by 4 bases, the J end by 7 bases, with 19 bases between. CDR1 and CDR2 (germline): MNHEY, SVGAGI. The CDR3 has 15 residues. As DNA, the CDR3 is TGTGCCAGCAGTTTTCAGACGGGGAGTATCGGTGGCTACACCTTC. Its translation: CASSFQTGSIGGYTF.

The chain joins TRBV12-5 to TRBJ2-7; maybe TRBD1 (6 bases). V was cut by 2 bases and J by 2 bases, with 13 bases left in between. Germline CDR1 is LGHNT and CDR2 is FRNRAP. The CDR3 has 15 residues. The CDR3 here is CASGLPYRAPYEQYF. The CDR3 DNA sequence: TGTGCTAGTGGTTTGCCGTACAGGGCGCCCTACGAGCAGTACTTC.

This clone is a singleton in its sample. The V gene is TRBV6-5, the J gene TRBJ2-2; unclear D gene. The germline V and J ends were trimmed by 6 bases and 3 bases, with 8 bases remaining between them. In germline, CDR1 is MNHEY, CDR2 SVGAGI. The CDR3 runs to 13 residues. The CDR3 spells CASSFSDTGELFF. Written as DNA, the CDR3 is TGTGCCAGCAGCTTCAGTGACACCGGGGAGCTGTTTTTT.

The rearrangement links TRBV19 to TRBJ1-3; 8 bases are shared with TRBD1. Germline CDR1 reads LNHDA; CDR2 reads SQIVND (reference sequence). After removal of 7 bases from V and 3 bases from J, the junction contained 8 bases not matched to a gene. CDR3 length: 15 residues. The CDR3 region has the DNA TGTGCCAGTAAAACCTTGGACAGGGTTGGAAACACCATATATTTT. It specifies CASKTLDRVGNTIYF.

The chain combines TRBV19 with TRBJ1-5; possibly TRBD1 for D (6 bases). The CDR3 loop spans 13 amino acids. The germline CDR1 and CDR2 sequences are LNHDA and SQIVND (reference sequence). V lost 7 bases and J lost 0, with 7 bases in between. The CDR3 sequence is CASTRGSNQPQHF. The CDR3 DNA sequence: TGTGCCAGTACCAGGGGTAGCAATCAGCCCCAGCATTTT.

The chain couples TRBV19 to TRBJ1-2; D gene unclear. V lost 3 bases and J lost 7, with 9 bases in between. The germline CDR1 and CDR2 sequences are LNHDA and SQIVND (reference sequence). The CDR3 extends over 12 amino acids. This CDR3 reads CASSIPGGGYTF. CDR3 in DNA: TGTGCCAGTAGTATCCCCGGAGGTGGCTACACCTTC.

This clone appeared once. The sample has other DNA sequences that encode this CDR3 too. V and J are TRBV9 and TRBJ1-6, with D unresolved. The CDR3 contains 15 residues. Trimming took off 0 bases at V and 0 bases at J, with 4 bases between the two ends. Germline CDR1 is SGDLS and CDR2 is YYNGEE. The CDR3 loop is CASSVASSYNSPLHF. For the CDR3, the DNA is TGTGCCAGCAGCGTAGCTAGCTCCTATAATTCACCCCTCCACTTT.

This clone was detected once. V is TRBV12-2 and J is TRBJ1-1; the table's D call TRBD1 went unverified against the DNA. TRBV12-2 is deemed a pseudogene. This CDR3 spans 19 amino acids. The chain's CDR3 is CASRLRRGGQVIMNTEAFF. CDR3 DNA sequence: TGTGCAAGTCGCTTAAGAAGGGGAGGACAGGTCATAATGAACACTGAAGCTTTCTTT.

This clone appeared a few times. Other DNA sequences in the sample encode the same CDR3. This chain connects TRBV7-9 to TRBJ1-2, with 7 bases that match TRBD1. The CDR3 sequence is 12 residues long. The ends lost 4 bases at V and 7 bases at J; junction bases unmatched: 3. CDR1 and CDR2 from the germline V gene are SEHNR and FQNEAQ (reference sequence). CDR3 amino acids: CASSSDRVGYTF. CDR3 in DNA: TGTGCCAGCAGCTCAGACAGGGTTGGCTACACCTTC.

The rearrangement links TRBV6-1 to TRBJ1-2; 8 positions agree with TRBD1. This CDR3 spans 15 amino acids. V trimming: 2 bases; J trimming: 5 bases; junction bases outside the gene matches: 7. The germline gives CDR1 MNHNS, CDR2 SASEGT. The CDR3 nucleotides are TGTGCCAGCAGTGAACCAGGACAGGGCTGGTATGGCTACACCTTC. Protein: CASSEPGQGWYGYTF.

The chain uses TRBV5-1 and TRBJ1-2; TRBD1 aligns across 7 bases. The V and J ends lost 3 bases and 4 bases, in that order; junction bases with no gene match: 6. This CDR3 comprises 14 residues. The germline gives CDR1 SGHRS, CDR2 YFSETQ. The CDR3 protein is CASSSDREAYGYTF. CDR3 DNA: TGCGCCAGCAGCTCTGACAGGGAGGCCTATGGCTACACCTTC.

Note on this clone: At one end, the junction sequence differs from germline, possibly due to a read error. J is TRBJ2-2 and V is TRBV7-7, with a weak D call TRBD2 (6 bases). The CDR3 is 15 amino acids. CDR1 and CDR2 (germline): SSHAT, FNYEAQ (reference sequence). CDR3 coding DNA: TGTGCTAGCAGCTTAGCCGGCGGGGTCGGCGGGGAGCTGTTTTTT. Amino acids: CASSLAGGVGGELFF.

This chain uses TRBV5-1 with TRBJ1-1; D remains unclear. Germline V lookup: CDR1 SGHRS, CDR2 YFSETQ. This CDR3 is built from 13 residues. Between the trimmed V and J ends, which lost 5 bases and 1 base, there was a span of 9 bases. DNA of the CDR3: TGCGCCAGCAGGCCCCGGGGGAACACTGAAGCTTTCTTT. It translates to CASRPRGNTEAFF.

V and J are TRBV10-1 and TRBJ1-6; D unclear. Per the germline V gene, CDR1 is WNHNN and CDR2 is SYGVQD (reference sequence). The germline V and J ends were trimmed by 3 bases and 0 bases, with 6 bases remaining between them. This CDR3 has 15 amino acids. The CDR3 reads CASSDLSSYNSPLHF. As DNA, the CDR3 is TGCGCCAGCAGTGACCTGAGCTCCTATAATTCACCCCTCCACTTT.

In its sample, this clone was seen once. The V gene is TRBV5-1, the J gene TRBJ2-5, with D possibly being TRBD2 (6 bases). Trimming removed 2 bases at V and 4 bases at J, with 15 bases between. CDR3 length equals 15 residues. Germline CDR1 is SGHRS and CDR2 is YFSETQ. The CDR3 region has the DNA TGCGCCAGCAGCTTTGGTACTTCGGAGGGAGAGACCCAGTACTTC. This encodes CASSFGTSEGETQYF.

This clone was observed a single time. The chain links TRBV25-1 to TRBJ1-1; a possible D gene is TRBD1 (6 bases). The CDR3 sequence is 14 residues long. Germline assignment: CDR1 MGHDK and CDR2 SYGVNS. The V and J ends lost 1 base and 5 bases respectively, with 11 bases between them. CDR3 DNA sequence: TGTGCCAGCAGTGAATTTGTGAGGGGGACTGAAGCTTTCTTT. It encodes CASSEFVRGTEAFF.